Described below is a single T cell receptor (beta chain) sequence and its context. Its cognate antigen is unknown. The entry originates in a study of beta chain features in type 1 diabetes. Whole-study results and caveats: The influence of HLA type on TCRB rearrangement stayed undetermined. For type 1 diabetes patients, VDJ junctions showed fewer insertions and more deletions.

The sequenced template was cDNA made from the entire isolated RNA. An average of about 3.57 million reads was obtained for naive, central memory and regulatory T cell samples. Sequencing was performed with immunoSEQ multiplex PCR; in TCRdb, only in-frame clones are kept and a portion is missing. The table shows under 200,000 clones, with over 7.5% occurring only once. Trimming removed 4 bases at V and 0 bases at J, with 6 bases between. CDR3 length: 13 amino acids. CDR1 is ENHRY, CDR2 SYGVKD, per germline. Via CD45RO/CCR7/CD25/CD127/CD95/CD27, cells of the CD4+ naive, central memory, regulatory and stem cell-like memory subsets were sorted.

The gene calls are TRBV10-3 and TRBJ1-2; no firm D call. Source material: central memory CD4+ T cells from blood. The receptor's source is a man aged 18 to 29 in good health. CDR3 in amino acids: CAISVDPNYGYTF. The CDR3, as DNA: TGTGCCATCAGTGTAGATCCTAACTATGGCTACACCTTC.